The 20 T cell receptor beta chains presented below share a single source sample, sequenced in a study of blood T cell repertoires in COVID-19 (dated by TCRdb to about 2020). Library preparation was by the immunoSEQ multiplex PCR assay. TCRdb stores this immuneACCESS table with in-frame sequences only. Part of the clones is absent; in the studies checked, under half of the shortfall reflects unresolved V genes, and no reason is known for the rest. The sample yields about 200,000 clones; about 88% were counted once. The ten largest clones represent about 4% of the sample. Sample: PBMCs or T cells enriched from blood (not recorded which). Receptor source: a woman aged 25 to 39 who had been exposed to COVID-19.

The CDR3 coding sequence is TGTGCCAGTCAAGAGGGGACAGGGGGTCGCACAGATACGCAGTATTTT. Amino acid sequence: CASQEGTGGRTDTQYF. The chain combines TRBV19 with TRBJ2-3; 11 bases fit TRBD1. The germline V gene encodes CDR1 LNHDA and CDR2 SQIVND (reference sequence). The CDR3 runs 16 residues. J lost 1 base, V lost 8 bases, and 8 bases had no gene match.

The chain is built from TRBV6-5 and TRBJ1-1; D gene uncertain. The germline V gene encodes CDR1 MNHEY and CDR2 SVGAGI. The CDR3 has 15 residues. The ends were cut back, 7 bases at V and 2 bases at J, with 17 bases in the middle. DNA for the CDR3: TGTGCCAGCATCAAATCCGGGAACCCTAACACTGAAGCTTTCTTT. It encodes CASIKSGNPNTEAFF.

The chain joins TRBV5-1 to TRBJ2-3; 8 bases are a match to TRBD1. Per germline, CDR1 SGHRS and CDR2 YFSETQ. This CDR3 region has 14 residues. V shed 4 bases and J 5 bases; nucleotides not matched to a gene: 6. The CDR3, as DNA: TGCGCCAGCAGCCCGACAGGGGCCGAAGATACGCAGTATTTT. Translated, it gives CASSPTGAEDTQYF. The whole variable domain, remainder taken from reference TRBV5-1 and TRBJ2-3, is KAGVTQTPRYLIKTRGQQVTLSCSPISGHRSVSWYQQTPGQGLQFLFEYFSETQRNKGNFPGRFSGRQFSNSRSEMNVSTLELGDSALYLCASSPTGAEDTQYFGPGTRLTVL.

This chain uses TRBV18 with TRBJ2-3; TRBD2 aligns across 7 bases. The junction had 9 bases not matched to a gene; V was cut back by 0 bases and J by 0 bases. CDR1 KGHSH and CDR2 LQKENI come from the germline V gene. This CDR3 is built from 18 residues. The CDR3 DNA reads as TGTGCCAGCTCACCACCGGTGGAAGCGGGGATAAGCACAGATACGCAGTATTTT. It specifies CASSPPVEAGISTDTQYF.

The rearrangement joins TRBV12-5 to TRBJ2-7, with no clear D. The V end lost 0 bases, the J end lost 9 bases, and 9 bases lay between the germline ends. This CDR3 is 12 amino acids long. Looked up from germline, CDR1 is LGHNT and CDR2 is FRNRAP. Here the CDR3 reads CASGLVPPVQYF. The CDR3 DNA reads as TGTGCTAGTGGTTTGGTTCCCCCGGTGCAGTACTTC.

CDR3 nucleotides: TGTGCCAGCGGACACTGGGGCAATGAAAAACTGTTTTTT. Encoded protein: CASGHWGNEKLFF. The rearrangement joins TRBV12-3 or TRBV12-4 to TRBJ1-4; tentative D call: TRBD1 (5 bases). CDR3 length equals 13 residues. The V gene lost 8 bases and the J gene lost 5 bases, with 12 bases spanning the gap.

The V gene is TRBV6-5, the J gene TRBJ2-6, with TRBD1 identical over 8 bases. Germline lookup yields CDR1 MNHEY and CDR2 SVGAGI. The CDR3 is made up of 15 amino acids. V trimming: 6 bases; J trimming: 2 bases; junction bases outside the gene matches: 3. CDR3 amino acids: CASRRQGPGANVLTF. CDR3 coding DNA: TGTGCCAGCAGGCGACAGGGGCCTGGGGCCAACGTCCTGACTTTC.

This rearrangement joins TRBV15 to TRBJ1-1; 9 bases agree with TRBD1. Germline V gene lookup returns CDR1 LNHNV and CDR2 YYDKDF (reference sequence). The CDR3 has 16 residues. Trimming cost V 1 base and J 0 bases; bases outside gene matches: 3. CDR3 residues: CATSRGGQGLNTEAFF. The CDR3 coding sequence is TGTGCCACCAGCAGAGGCGGACAGGGGTTGAACACTGAAGCTTTCTTT.

The gene calls are TRBV28 and TRBJ1-2; TRBD1 aligns across 7 bases. With 3 bases clipped from V and 1 base from J, the junction kept 5 bases outside the gene matches. Germline V gives CDR1 MDHEN, CDR2 SYDVKM. There are 15 residues in the CDR3. The CDR3 nucleotides are TGTGCCAGCAGTTTGGATAGGGGGCGTAACTATGGCTACACCTTC. This translates into CASSLDRGRNYGYTF.

This chain links TRBV5-1 with TRBJ1-5; TRBD1 matches at 8 bases. J gave up 0 bases and V 0 bases, and 5 bases lay outside the gene matches. This CDR3 is 17 amino acids long. Germline lookup yields CDR1 SGHRS and CDR2 YFSETQ. The CDR3 protein is CASSLVTGAYSNQPQHF. The CDR3 nucleotides are TGCGCCAGCAGCTTGGTGACAGGGGCTTATAGCAATCAGCCCCAGCATTTT.

The V call is TRBV4-1, the J call TRBJ2-7, with TRBD2 matching over 7 bases. From germline, CDR1 is MGHRA and CDR2 YSYEKL. There are 14 residues in the CDR3. The J segment lost 3 bases and the V segment lost 0 bases, leaving 2 bases of the junction unmatched. As DNA, the CDR3 is TGCGCCAGCAGCCAAGATCCGGGGGGCTACGAGCAGTACTTC. It is translated as CASSQDPGGYEQYF.

The gene calls are TRBV6-4 and TRBJ2-3; 7 bases are shared with TRBD2. Trimming took 2 bases from V and 4 from J; bases not matched to a gene: 9. CDR1 is MRHNA, CDR2 SNTAGT, per germline. The CDR3 is 16 amino acids. This CDR3 is CASSDSPGLDPDTQYF. CDR3 nucleotides: TGTGCCAGCAGTGACAGTCCAGGACTAGACCCAGATACGCAGTATTTT.

This clone showed up just a few times. The rearrangement uses TRBV2 and TRBJ1-4; TRBD1 might be the D (5 bases). The V gene's germline CDR1 is SNHLY and CDR2 FYNNEI. CDR3 length: 16 amino acids. Trimming removed 2 bases from V and 8 bases from J, with 18 bases in between. CDR3 DNA: TGTGCCAGCAGTGAAAATCGTGCGGCAGGGCACGAAAAACTGTTTTTT. This codes for CASSENRAAGHEKLFF.

This chain uses TRBV9 with TRBJ1-1; D gene unclear. The CDR3 loop spans 14 amino acids. V lost 0 bases and J lost 0, with 6 bases in between. The germline CDR1 and CDR2 sequences are SGDLS and YYNGEE. The CDR3 is CASSVVSLNTEAFF. In DNA, the CDR3 is TGTGCCAGCAGCGTAGTCAGTTTGAACACTGAAGCTTTCTTT.

V usage is TRBV5-4 and J usage is TRBJ1-2; the match to TRBD1 covers 7 bases. This CDR3 region has 12 residues. Germline V CDR1 and CDR2: SGHNT, YYREEE (reference sequence). Trimming took 4 bases from V and 6 from J; bases not matched to a gene: 3. The CDR3 here is CASSPGQNGYTF. As DNA, the CDR3 is TGTGCCAGCAGCCCGGGACAGAATGGCTACACCTTC. Based on the CDR3 plus reference TRBV5-4 and TRBJ1-2, the full variable domain is ETGVTQSPTHLIKTRGQQVTLRCSSQSGHNTVSWYQQALGQGPQFIFQYYREEENGRGNFPPRFSGLQFPNYSSELNVNALELDDSALYLCASSPGQNGYTFGSGTRLTVV.

V gene TRBV24-1 combines with J gene TRBJ2-2, with a weak D call TRBD1 (7 bases). The CDR3 length is 13 residues. Germline CDR1 KGHDR, CDR2 SFDVKD. The V gene lost 10 bases and the J gene lost 3 bases, with 11 bases spanning the gap. This CDR3 is CATRRGDTGELFF. CDR3 in DNA: TGTGCCACGCGCAGGGGGGACACCGGGGAGCTGTTTTTT.

This clone appeared a few times. J is TRBJ1-6 and V is TRBV30; tentative D call: TRBD1 (6 bases). Germline V gene lookup returns CDR1 GTSNPN and CDR2 SVGIG (reference sequence). Deletions cut 4 bases from V and 7 bases from J, with 8 bases between. The CDR3 spans 12 residues. CDR3 residues: CAWNRENSPLHF. The CDR3 region has the DNA TGTGCCTGGAACAGGGAAAATTCACCCCTCCACTTT.

This sequence joins TRBV6-5 and TRBJ2-2; 9 nucleotides line up with TRBD1. Germline CDR1 reads MNHEY; CDR2 reads SVGAGI. Losses at the gene ends were 2 bases for V and 1 base for J; bases not matched to a gene: 2. The CDR3 totals 16 residues. CDR3 DNA sequence: TGTGCCAGCAGTTACCAGGGACAGGGGAACACCGGGGAGCTGTTTTTT. Residues: CASSYQGQGNTGELFF.

CDR3 loop: CASSQGEGGSYEQYF. CDR3 nucleotide sequence: TGCGCCAGCAGCCAAGGGGAAGGGGGATCCTACGAGCAGTACTTC. This chain connects TRBV4-1 to TRBJ2-7, with D perhaps matching TRBD1 (6 bases). In germline, CDR1 is MGHRA, CDR2 YSYEKL. Trimming took 1 base from V and 1 from J, leaving 11 bases between them. There are 15 residues in the CDR3.

CDR3 sequence (DNA): TGTGCCATCAGTGAGTCGGAGAGGGGGTTCGATGGCTACACCTTC. Amino acids: CAISESERGFDGYTF. The chain uses TRBV10-3 and TRBJ1-2; maybe TRBD1 (6 bases). The germline V and J ends were trimmed by 0 bases and 6 bases, with 14 bases remaining between them. Germline assignment: CDR1 ENHRY and CDR2 SYGVKD. CDR3 length: 15 residues.